The 6 T cell receptor beta chains reported below all come from one sample, sequenced in a study of blood T cell repertoires in COVID-19. Method: immunoSEQ multiplex PCR; TCRdb's copy keeps in-frame clones and lacks some. This table has some 130,000 clones, about 85% appearing once. Source material: peripheral blood. All receptors come from a man aged 65-85 years with acute or convalescent COVID-19.

CDR3 protein: CASKTDSGYTF. The CDR3 nucleotides are TGTGCCAGCAAAACAGATAGTGGCTACACCTTC. The chain recombines TRBV2 with TRBJ1-2, with D unclear. Per the germline V gene, CDR1 is SNHLY and CDR2 is FYNNEI. The CDR3 is 11 amino acids. V lost 7 bases and J 7 bases, leaving 10 bases between the germline ends.

The chain couples TRBV3-1 (or the pseudogene TRBV3-2) to TRBJ1-2, with 10 nucleotides matching TRBD1. The CDR3 contains 15 residues. In germline, CDR1 is LGHDT, CDR2 YNNKEL (reference sequence). V lost 1 base and J lost 7; bases outside the gene matches: 6. CDR3 DNA: TGTGCCAGCAGCCAAGGCGGACAGGGGGGTTCTGGCTACACCTTC. Its translation: CASSQGGQGGSGYTF.

The chain has TRBV19 and TRBJ2-1, with 8 bases that match TRBD2. The CDR3 runs to 15 residues. Losses at the gene ends were 1 base for V and 7 bases for J; bases not matched to a gene: 6. The germline V gene encodes CDR1 LNHDA and CDR2 SQIVND (reference sequence). Here the CDR3 reads CASSIAGTRVNEQFF. DNA for the CDR3: TGTGCCAGTAGTATAGCCGGGACTAGGGTGAATGAGCAGTTCTTC. The full variable domain, rest sourced from reference TRBV19 and TRBJ2-1, is DGGITQSPKYLFRKEGQNVTLSCEQNLNHDAMYWYRQDPGQGLRLIYYSQIVNDFQKGDIAEGYSVSREKKESFPLTVTSAQKNPTAFYLCASSIAGTRVNEQFFGPGTRLTVL.

The chain is built from TRBV28 and TRBJ1-2; 8 bases are a match to TRBD1. Trimming removed 3 bases from V and 3 bases from J; junction bases left unmatched: 9. This CDR3 is 16 amino acids long. From germline, CDR1 is MDHEN and CDR2 SYDVKM. The CDR3 nucleotides are TGTGCCAGCAGTTTCGGAGTATTGACAGGGGACTATGGCTACACCTTC. Amino acids: CASSFGVLTGDYGYTF.

The rearrangement joins TRBV6-5 to TRBJ1-2, with 8 bases aligning to TRBD1. Germline V gene sequence: CDR1 MNHEY, CDR2 SVGAGI. The CDR3 loop spans 14 amino acids. V lost 2 bases, J lost 6 bases, and 5 bases stayed unmatched. This CDR3 is CASSYRRQGHGYTF. The CDR3 nucleotides are TGTGCCAGCAGTTACCGTCGACAGGGGCATGGCTACACCTTC.

This chain joins TRBV4-2 and TRBJ2-5; TRBD2 agrees at 15 bases. Germline trimming cut 3 bases from V and 4 bases from J; bases unmatched to any gene: 6. This CDR3 has 17 amino acids. The V gene's germline CDR1 is LGHNA and CDR2 YNFKEQ. The CDR3 DNA follows: TGTGCCAGCAGCCAGGGACTAGCGGGGGGCCCGGGAGAGACCCAGTACTTC. Protein product: CASSQGLAGGPGETQYF.